The TCR beta chain under discussion was sequenced for a study of a mutant IDH1 vaccine in newly diagnosed glioma. The time point was: baseline, week 1 (first vaccination visit). This sample's treatment: pre-vaccination baseline after standard-of-care therapy. The CDR3 covers 14 residues. CDR1 is SEHNR, CDR2 FQNEAQ, per germline (reference sequence). V was pared by 4 bases and J by 7 bases, with 4 bases of the junction left unmatched. The method was immunoSEQ multiplex PCR; TCRdb's version includes in-frame clones alone and lacks a portion of them. The sample consists of about 66,000 clones, around 85% of them appearing once.

The sequence was collected from a man aged 25-45 years with glioma. The gene calls are TRBV7-9 and TRBJ1-6, with 7 bases matching TRBD1. Sequencing used PBMCs, obtained from a glioma patient treated with radiotherapy, temozolomide or both. The CDR3 bases are TGTGCCAGCAGCTCTCAGACAGGGAATTCACCCCTCCACTTT. Translation gives CASSSQTGNSPLHF.